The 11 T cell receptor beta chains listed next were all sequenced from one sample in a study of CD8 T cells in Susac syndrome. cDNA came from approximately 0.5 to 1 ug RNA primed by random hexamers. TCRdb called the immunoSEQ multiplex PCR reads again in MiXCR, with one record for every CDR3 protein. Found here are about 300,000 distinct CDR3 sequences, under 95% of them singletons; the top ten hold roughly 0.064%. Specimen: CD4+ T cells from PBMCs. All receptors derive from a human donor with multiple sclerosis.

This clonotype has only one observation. This CDR3 is CARAPGTRRTSGRNEQFF. The CDR3 bases are TGTGCCAGAGCCCCTGGGACCCGCCGGACTAGCGGGAGAAATGAGCAGTTCTTC. The genes are TRBV5-6 and TRBJ2-1; TRBD2 matches 13 bases. The CDR3 spans 18 residues. V shed 8 bases, J shed 7 bases, and the junction held 18 bases outside the gene matches. Germline V gene lookup returns CDR1 SGHDT and CDR2 YYEEEE.

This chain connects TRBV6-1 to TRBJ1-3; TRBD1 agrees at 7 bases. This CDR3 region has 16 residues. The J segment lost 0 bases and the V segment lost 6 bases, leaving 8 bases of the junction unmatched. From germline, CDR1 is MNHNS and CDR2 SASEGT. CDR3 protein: CASRRTGTISGNTIYF. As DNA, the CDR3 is TGTGCCAGCAGAAGGACAGGCACAATCTCTGGAAACACCATATATTTT.

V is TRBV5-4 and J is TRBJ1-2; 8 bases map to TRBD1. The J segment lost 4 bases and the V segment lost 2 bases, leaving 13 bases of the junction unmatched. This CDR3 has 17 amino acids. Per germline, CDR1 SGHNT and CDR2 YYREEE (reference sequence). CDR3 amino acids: CASSFGDRIQRVYGYTF. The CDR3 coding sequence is TGTGCCAGCAGCTTCGGGGACAGGATCCAAAGAGTCTATGGCTACACCTTC.

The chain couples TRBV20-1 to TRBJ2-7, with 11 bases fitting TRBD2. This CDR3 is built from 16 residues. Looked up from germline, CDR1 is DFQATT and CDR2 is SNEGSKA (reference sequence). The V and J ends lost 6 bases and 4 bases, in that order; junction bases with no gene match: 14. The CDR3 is CSARTSGGPLLYEQYF. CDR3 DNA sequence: TGCAGTGCCCGAACTAGCGGGGGCCCTCTACTTTACGAGCAGTACTTC.

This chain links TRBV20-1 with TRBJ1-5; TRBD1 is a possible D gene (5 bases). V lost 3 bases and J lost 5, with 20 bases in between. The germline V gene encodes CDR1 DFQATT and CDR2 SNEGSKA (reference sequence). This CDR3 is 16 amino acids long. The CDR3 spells CSASPPRAGGDQPQHF. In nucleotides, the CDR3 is TGCAGTGCTAGCCCGCCCCGGGCCGGGGGTGATCAGCCCCAGCATTTT.

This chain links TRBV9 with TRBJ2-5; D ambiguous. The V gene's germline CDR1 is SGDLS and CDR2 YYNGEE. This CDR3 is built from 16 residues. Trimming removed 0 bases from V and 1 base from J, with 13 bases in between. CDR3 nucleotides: TGTGCCAGCAGCGTAGATACTACAGCCTCCCAAGAGACCCAGTACTTC. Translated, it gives CASSVDTTASQETQYF.

CDR3 amino acids: CAWRPGRGTEAFF. The CDR3 DNA reads TGTGCCTGGAGGCCGGGGAGGGGCACTGAAGCTTTCTTT. The rearrangement links TRBV30 to TRBJ1-1; D might be TRBD1 (5 bases). V was shortened by 3 bases and J by 4 bases, with 12 bases between the two germline ends. Looked up from germline, CDR1 is GTSNPN and CDR2 is SVGIG (reference sequence). The CDR3 runs to 13 residues.

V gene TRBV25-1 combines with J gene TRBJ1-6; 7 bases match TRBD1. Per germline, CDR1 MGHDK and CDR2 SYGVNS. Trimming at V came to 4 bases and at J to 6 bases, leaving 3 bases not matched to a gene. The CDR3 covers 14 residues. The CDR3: CASSVAGGNSPLHF. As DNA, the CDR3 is TGTGCCAGCAGTGTGGCAGGGGGTAATTCACCCCTCCACTTT.

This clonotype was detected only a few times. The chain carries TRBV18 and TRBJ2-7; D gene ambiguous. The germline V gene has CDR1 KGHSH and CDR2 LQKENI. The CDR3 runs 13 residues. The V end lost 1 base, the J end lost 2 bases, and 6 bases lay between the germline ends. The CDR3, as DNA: TGTGCCAGCTCACCACAAGAAGCCTACGAGCAGTACTTC. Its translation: CASSPQEAYEQYF.

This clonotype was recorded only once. CDR3 sequence: CASSIGGRTEAFF. The CDR3, as DNA: TGTGCCAGCAGCATAGGGGGTCGCACTGAAGCTTTCTTT. The chain joins TRBV11-2 to TRBJ1-1, with D possibly TRBD1 on 6 matching bases. V was cut by 5 bases and J by 4 bases, with 11 bases left in between. Germline CDR1 and CDR2: SGHAT and FQNNGV. The CDR3 is 13 amino acids.

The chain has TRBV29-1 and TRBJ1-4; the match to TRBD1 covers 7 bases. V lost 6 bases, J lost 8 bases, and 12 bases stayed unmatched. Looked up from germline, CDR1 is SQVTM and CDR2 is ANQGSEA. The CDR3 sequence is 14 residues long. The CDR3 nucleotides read TGCAGCGTGTCCACCCGGGACAGCTTAGAAAAACTGTTTTTT. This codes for CSVSTRDSLEKLFF.